Listed here are 29 T cell receptor beta chains from one sample, sequenced in a study of blood T cell repertoires in COVID-19. Libraries were prepared by immunoSEQ multiplex PCR; TCRdb keeps only in-frame clonotypes and omits some of them. The repertoire holds more than 30,000 clones, with 85% to 90% as singletons. The material sequenced was peripheral blood. These receptors all stem from a man in his fifties or sixties with active or convalescent COVID-19.

The rearrangement uses TRBV28 and TRBJ1-3; D not resolved. Per the germline V gene, CDR1 is MDHEN and CDR2 is SYDVKM. The V end was cut by 3 bases, the J end by 4 bases, with 13 bases between. This CDR3 has 15 residues. CDR3 nucleotides: TGTGCCAGCAGTTTCCCCCTTATCGAGGGAAACACCATATATTTT. It yields the protein CASSFPLIEGNTIYF.

The V call is TRBV7-2, the J call TRBJ2-3, with TRBD1 matching 8 bases. The junction had 2 bases not matched to a gene; V was cut back by 5 bases and J by 4 bases. CDR1 and CDR2 from the germline V gene are SGHTA and FQGNSA. The CDR3 loop spans 13 amino acids. The CDR3 nucleotides read TGTGCCAGCAGCGAACAGGGGGCAGATACGCAGTATTTT. This translates into CASSEQGADTQYF. Based on the CDR3 plus reference TRBV7-2 and TRBJ2-3, the full variable domain is GAGVSQSPSNKVTEKGKDVELRCDPISGHTALYWYRQSLGQGLEFLIYFQGNSAPDKSGLPSDRFSAERTGGSVSTLTIQRTQQEDSAVYLCASSEQGADTQYFGPGTRLTVL.

In DNA, the CDR3 is TGCGCCAGCACCTCGTCGACGGGGTACAATGAGCAGTTCTTC. This encodes CASTSSTGYNEQFF. The chain links TRBV5-1 to TRBJ2-1, with D maybe TRBD2 (5 bases). Germline CDR1 reads SGHRS; CDR2 reads YFSETQ. The germline V and J ends were trimmed by 6 bases and 4 bases, with 14 bases remaining between them. The CDR3 is 14 amino acids.

V usage is TRBV27 and J usage is TRBJ1-5; TRBD1 aligns across 10 bases. Germline CDR1 MNHEY, CDR2 SMNVEV (reference sequence). J gave up 4 bases and V 3 bases, and 9 bases lay outside the gene matches. This CDR3 region has 17 residues. The CDR3 sequence: CASSFSPTGGLNQPQHF. The CDR3 DNA sequence: TGTGCCAGCAGTTTCTCCCCGACAGGGGGCTTGAATCAGCCCCAGCATTTT.

The rearrangement uses TRBV5-1 and TRBJ1-1; TRBD1 might be the D (5 bases). Per germline, CDR1 SGHRS and CDR2 YFSETQ. The CDR3 length is 15 residues. V lost 0 bases and J lost 3, with 12 bases in between. CDR3 sequence reads: CASSLVGREDTEAFF. The CDR3, as DNA: TGCGCCAGCAGCTTGGTTGGCAGGGAGGACACTGAAGCTTTCTTT. Filled out from reference TRBV5-1 and TRBJ1-1, the complete variable domain reads KAGVTQTPRYLIKTRGQQVTLSCSPISGHRSVSWYQQTPGQGLQFLFEYFSETQRNKGNFPGRFSGRQFSNSRSEMNVSTLELGDSALYLCASSLVGREDTEAFFGQGTRLTVV.

The J gene is TRBJ2-7, the V gene TRBV10-3, with D hard to call. This CDR3 is 14 amino acids long. V lost 8 bases and J lost 0, with 14 bases in between. Germline CDR1 is ENHRY and CDR2 is SYGVKD. The CDR3 spells CAISTRSSSYEQYF. The CDR3 DNA reads TGTGCCATCTCGACCCGGTCTAGCTCCTACGAGCAGTACTTC.

The gene calls are TRBV4-2 and TRBJ2-1, with 11 bases fitting TRBD2. The CDR3 has 15 amino acids. V was clipped by 3 bases and J by 6 bases; unmatched bases: 4. Germline CDR1 is LGHNA and CDR2 is YNFKEQ. CDR3 amino acids: CASSHRGLAANEQFF. DNA of the CDR3: TGTGCCAGCAGCCATAGGGGACTAGCGGCCAATGAGCAGTTCTTC.

V is TRBV27 and J is TRBJ2-7; a weak D match, TRBD2 (6 bases). This CDR3 region has 16 residues. From germline, CDR1 is MNHEY and CDR2 SMNVEV (reference sequence). The V end lost 3 bases, the J end lost 0 bases, and 15 bases lay between the germline ends. The CDR3 coding sequence is TGTGCCAGCAGTTTGGAGGGTCCGCACCTCTCCTACGAGCAGTACTTC. Translated, it gives CASSLEGPHLSYEQYF.

V and J are TRBV6-8 and TRBJ1-5; a possible D gene is TRBD1 (5 bases). The CDR3 is 16 amino acids. Trimming shortened V by 2 bases and J by 5 bases, and 16 bases separated the two germline ends. CDR1 is MNHGY, CDR2 SAAAGT, per germline. The CDR3 sequence: CASSYEQGSAHQPQHF. CDR3 sequence (DNA): TGTGCCAGCAGTTACGAGCAGGGTTCAGCGCATCAGCCCCAGCATTTT.

This chain joins TRBV7-9 and TRBJ2-3, with unresolved D. V lost 2 bases to trimming and J lost 1 base, with 7 bases between them. The CDR3 covers 14 residues. Germline values: CDR1 SEHNR, CDR2 FQNEAQ (reference sequence). The CDR3 region has the DNA TGTGCCAGCAGCTTAACAAGCGGCACAGATACGCAGTATTTT. It yields the protein CASSLTSGTDTQYF.

This rearrangement joins TRBV19 to TRBJ1-5; no firm D call. The CDR3 consists of 15 residues. Germline values: CDR1 LNHDA, CDR2 SQIVND (reference sequence). Trimming stripped 5 bases from V and 0 bases from J, with 11 bases between. The CDR3 DNA reads as TGTGCCAGTAGTTCCCTCACAAATAGCAATCAGCCCCAGCATTTT. It translates to CASSSLTNSNQPQHF.

The table lists this clone with a count of one. V and J are TRBV6-5 and TRBJ2-2, with D possibly TRBD1 on 5 matching bases. The germline V gene encodes CDR1 MNHEY and CDR2 SVGAGI. The CDR3 consists of 14 residues. Trimming took 0 bases from V and 9 from J, leaving 11 bases between them. The CDR3 DNA reads as TGTGCCAGCAGTTACTCCAGGGCGGCCAGGGAGCTGTTTTTT. Residues: CASSYSRAARELFF.

This clone was detected once. The chain couples TRBV28 to TRBJ2-7; TRBD1 matches at 7 bases. CDR3 length: 14 amino acids. Germline CDR1 reads MDHEN; CDR2 reads SYDVKM. Trimming at V came to 5 bases and at J to 2 bases, leaving 6 bases not matched to a gene. The CDR3 loop reads CASSSPGQTYEQYF. In DNA form, the CDR3 reads TGTGCCAGCAGTAGTCCGGGACAGACCTACGAGCAGTACTTC.

The DNA for the CDR3 is TGTGCCAGTAGTCGGACCGGGGATAGCAATCAGCCCCAGCATTTT. This codes for CASSRTGDSNQPQHF. The chain links TRBV19 to TRBJ1-5, with D unresolved. The CDR3 length is 15 residues. Trimming shortened V by 5 bases and J by 0 bases, and 11 bases separated the two germline ends. Germline CDR1 and CDR2: LNHDA and SQIVND (reference sequence).

The chain couples TRBV6-4 to TRBJ2-2, with a tentative D call TRBD1 (5 bases). Trimming took 3 bases from V and 5 from J, leaving 10 bases between them. The CDR3 loop spans 14 amino acids. Germline V gives CDR1 MRHNA, CDR2 SNTAGT. The CDR3 DNA sequence: TGTGCCAGCAGTGAAAACAGGTTAACCGGGGAGCTGTTTTTT. Translation: CASSENRLTGELFF.

This clone was found once. This chain uses TRBV28 with TRBJ2-3, with 7 nucleotides matching TRBD1. Germline V gives CDR1 MDHEN, CDR2 SYDVKM. CDR3 length equals 16 residues. After removal of 5 bases from V and 1 base from J, the junction contained 9 bases not matched to a gene. The CDR3 bases are TGTGCCAGCAGTCCGACAGGGTTGATTCGCACAGATACGCAGTATTTT. It specifies CASSPTGLIRTDTQYF.

The V gene is TRBV15, the J gene TRBJ1-5; possible D gene TRBD1, 6 bases. The CDR3 has 15 residues. Per the germline V gene, CDR1 is LNHNV and CDR2 is YYDKDF (reference sequence). V shed 6 bases and J shed 3 bases, with 15 bases lying between them. The CDR3 reads CATRLYSGDNQPQHF. In nucleotides, the CDR3 is TGTGCCACCAGATTATACTCAGGGGACAATCAGCCCCAGCATTTT.

The chain's CDR3 is CASRPGTGTEAFF. CDR3 DNA sequence: TGTGCCAGCCGGCCCGGGACAGGCACTGAAGCTTTCTTT. The rearrangement uses TRBV12-3 or TRBV12-4 and TRBJ1-1; 8 nucleotides align to TRBD1. This CDR3 is built from 13 residues. Trimming at V came to 8 bases and at J to 4 bases, leaving 6 bases not matched to a gene.

The rearrangement joins TRBV5-1 to TRBJ2-2; maybe TRBD2 (5 bases). In germline, CDR1 is SGHRS, CDR2 YFSETQ. CDR3 length equals 16 residues. Deletions cut 0 bases from V and 2 bases from J, with 11 bases between. CDR3 nucleotide sequence: TGCGCCAGCAGCTTGGGTCCAGCGGAAAACACCGGGGAGCTGTTTTTT. Its protein product is CASSLGPAENTGELFF.

The chain recombines TRBV11-2 with TRBJ2-5; the match to TRBD2 covers 9 bases. Germline V gene data show CDR1 as SGHAT and CDR2 as FQNNGV. V dropped 1 base and J dropped 0; count of bases not matched to a gene: 6. The CDR3 covers 17 residues. DNA for the CDR3: TGTGCCAGCAGCTTAGCGAAGGCTAGCGGGGACCAAGAGACCCAGTACTTC. It encodes CASSLAKASGDQETQYF.

The chain employs TRBV6-5 and TRBJ1-2; 7 bases agree with TRBD1. Per germline, CDR1 MNHEY and CDR2 SVGAGI. The CDR3 sequence is 13 residues long. The V segment lost 0 bases and the J segment 8 bases; nucleotides outside the gene matches: 3. CDR3 sequence (DNA): TGTGCCAGCAGTTACTCCTCAGGGGGAGGCTACACCTTC. Protein product: CASSYSSGGGYTF.

This rearrangement joins TRBV28 to TRBJ2-1; D remains ambiguous. V lost 6 bases and J lost 6, with 9 bases in between. Germline assignment: CDR1 MDHEN and CDR2 SYDVKM. This CDR3 is built from 12 residues. CDR3 protein: CASRSSSNEQFF. Written as DNA, the CDR3 is TGTGCCAGCAGATCATCTAGCAATGAGCAGTTCTTC.

V usage is TRBV7-9 and J usage is TRBJ1-3, with TRBD1 matching over 8 bases. V lost 4 bases, J lost 4 bases, and 6 bases stayed unmatched. CDR3 length: 15 amino acids. CDR1 is SEHNR and CDR2 is FQNEAQ in the germline V gene (reference sequence). CDR3 DNA: TGTGCCAGCAGCTGGGGGGGGACAGGCGGAAACACCATATATTTT. It specifies CASSWGGTGGNTIYF.

The chain uses TRBV27 and TRBJ1-2; D is undetermined. Deletions cut 6 bases from V and 0 bases from J, with 17 bases between. CDR1 and CDR2 from the germline V gene are MNHEY and SMNVEV (reference sequence). The CDR3 covers 16 residues. The CDR3 protein is CASSWTSAGANYGYTF. The CDR3 DNA is TGTGCCAGCAGCTGGACTTCGGCCGGGGCTAACTATGGCTACACCTTC.

This rearrangement joins TRBV3-1 (or the pseudogene TRBV3-2) to TRBJ2-5, with 11 bases lining up with TRBD2. V shed 1 base and J 3 bases; nucleotides not matched to a gene: 4. This CDR3 comprises 16 residues. Germline CDR1 and CDR2: LGHDT and YNNKEL (reference sequence). CDR3 amino acids: CASSQGVGLAEETQYF. The CDR3 coding sequence is TGTGCCAGCAGCCAAGGGGTGGGACTAGCGGAAGAGACCCAGTACTTC.

The rearrangement joins TRBV5-1 to TRBJ2-1; perhaps TRBD2 as D (6 bases). From germline, CDR1 is SGHRS and CDR2 YFSETQ. The V gene lost 0 bases and the J gene lost 7 bases, with 11 bases spanning the gap. The CDR3 has 14 residues. CDR3 in amino acids: CASSLVASGNEQFF. CDR3 nucleotides: TGCGCCAGCAGCTTGGTGGCCAGCGGGAATGAGCAGTTCTTC.

The chain has TRBV4-1 and TRBJ2-7; 9 positions match TRBD2. Germline assignment: CDR1 MGHRA and CDR2 YSYEKL. The CDR3 length is 18 residues. Losses at the gene ends were 4 bases for V and 3 bases for J; bases not matched to a gene: 16. The chain's CDR3 is CASSPPEGVSGSLYEQYF. The CDR3 nucleotides are TGCGCCAGCAGCCCTCCTGAGGGAGTTAGCGGGAGCCTCTACGAGCAGTACTTC.

V gene TRBV28 combines with J gene TRBJ2-7; TRBD1 aligns across 9 bases. Trimming cost V 5 bases and J 1 base; bases outside gene matches: 9. This CDR3 spans 16 amino acids. The germline CDR1 and CDR2 sequences are MDHEN and SYDVKM. The CDR3 reads CASSIPRDRVSYEQYF. CDR3 bases: TGTGCCAGCAGTATCCCCCGGGACAGGGTTTCCTACGAGCAGTACTTC.

The V call is TRBV5-1, the J call TRBJ2-3; 10 positions match TRBD1. V shed 4 bases, J shed 5 bases, and the junction held 4 bases outside the gene matches. Germline V gives CDR1 SGHRS, CDR2 YFSETQ. This CDR3 region has 14 residues. The DNA for the CDR3 is TGCGCCAGCAGCCCCGGACAGGGGGGAGATACGCAGTATTTT. It is translated as CASSPGQGGDTQYF.